These 25 T cell receptor beta chains were sequenced from one sample in a study of blood T cell repertoires in COVID-19. The repertoire was sequenced with immunoSEQ multiplex PCR; TCRdb's copy has only in-frame clones and lacks some. The data contain about 74,000 clones, 88% of them singletons. The material sequenced was peripheral blood. The receptors were gathered from a man between 65 and 79 years old with active or convalescent COVID-19.

The chain recombines TRBV5-1 with TRBJ2-3; perhaps TRBD2 as D (6 bases). The ends were cut back, 2 bases at V and 1 base at J, with 11 bases in the middle. The CDR3 spans 15 residues. The germline gives CDR1 SGHRS, CDR2 YFSETQ. The CDR3: CASSFGGVRTDTQYF. In nucleotides, the CDR3 is TGCGCCAGCAGCTTCGGCGGGGTACGCACAGATACGCAGTATTTT.

This clone was recorded once. V and J are TRBV10-3 and TRBJ2-7; no reliable D call. This CDR3 contains 14 residues. Germline loops: CDR1 ENHRY, CDR2 SYGVKD. V was pared by 8 bases and J by 1 base, with 15 bases between. The chain's CDR3 is CAISGPKNSYEQYF. As DNA, the CDR3 is TGTGCCATCTCTGGGCCAAAAAATTCCTACGAGCAGTACTTC.

V usage is TRBV7-2 and J usage is TRBJ2-7; TRBD2 agrees at 8 bases. This CDR3 is built from 15 residues. V trimming: 3 bases; J trimming: 1 base; junction bases outside the gene matches: 5. Germline loops: CDR1 SGHTA, CDR2 FQGNSA. This CDR3 is CASSFYGGGSYEQYF. CDR3 DNA sequence: TGTGCCAGCAGCTTTTACGGGGGGGGATCCTACGAGCAGTACTTC.

V and J are TRBV5-4 and TRBJ1-4; D call uncertain. The CDR3 has 14 amino acids. The V and J ends lost 3 bases and 3 bases respectively, with 9 bases between them. Germline V gives CDR1 SGHNT, CDR2 YYREEE (reference sequence). CDR3 sequence reads: CASSSGRPNEKLFF. The CDR3 coding sequence is TGTGCCAGCAGCTCGGGTCGTCCTAATGAAAAACTGTTTTTT.

The rearrangement uses TRBV27 and TRBJ2-5; TRBD2 agrees at 10 bases. The CDR3 contains 14 residues. CDR1 and CDR2 from the germline V gene are MNHEY and SMNVEV (reference sequence). With V trimmed by 7 bases and J by 7 bases, 9 bases remained unmatched. CDR3 amino acids: CASKPSGGAWTQYF. Here the CDR3 DNA reads TGTGCCAGCAAGCCCAGCGGGGGGGCCTGGACCCAGTACTTC.

The rearrangement joins TRBV5-1 to TRBJ2-7; D unresolved. V was clipped by 0 bases and J by 6 bases, with 10 bases between them. The CDR3 loop spans 13 amino acids. Germline CDR1 and CDR2: SGHRS and YFSETQ. For the CDR3, the DNA is TGCGCCAGCAGCTTGGCCCCACTCCGCGAGCAGTACTTC. Protein product: CASSLAPLREQYF. The complete variable domain, with remaining parts taken from reference TRBV5-1 and TRBJ2-7, reads KAGVTQTPRYLIKTRGQQVTLSCSPISGHRSVSWYQQTPGQGLQFLFEYFSETQRNKGNFPGRFSGRQFSNSRSEMNVSTLELGDSALYLCASSLAPLREQYFGPGTRLTVT.

The V call is TRBV18, the J call TRBJ1-1, with a weak D call TRBD1 (6 bases). The CDR3 sequence is 15 residues long. The germline V and J ends were trimmed by 1 base and 5 bases, with 14 bases remaining between them. Germline V gene lookup returns CDR1 KGHSH and CDR2 LQKENI. This chain's CDR3 is CASSPLGGARTEAFF. CDR3 sequence (DNA): TGTGCCAGCTCACCACTTGGGGGGGCTAGGACTGAAGCTTTCTTT.

Worth noting for this clone: A junction end diverges from the germline sequence, so it may reflect a read error. The rearrangement links TRBV3-1 (or the pseudogene TRBV3-2) to TRBJ2-5; 12 bases are shared with TRBD2. Germline V gives CDR1 LGHDT, CDR2 YNNKEL (reference sequence). The CDR3 spans 16 residues. Here the CDR3 DNA reads TGTGCCAGCAGCTACCGACTAGCGGGAGACCAGGAGACCCAGTACTTC. Its translation: CASSYRLAGDQETQYF.

The V call is TRBV6-1, the J call TRBJ2-5; TRBD1 agrees at 7 bases. Germline CDR1 and CDR2: MNHNS and SASEGT. V was clipped by 10 bases and J by 5 bases; unmatched bases: 7. This CDR3 spans 12 amino acids. The CDR3 region is CATGGQVETQYF. CDR3 DNA: TGTGCCACCGGAGGACAGGTGGAGACCCAGTACTTC.

V and J are TRBV27 and TRBJ1-4; 7 bases match TRBD1. The CDR3 is 14 amino acids. Trimming took 7 bases from V and 4 from J; bases not matched to a gene: 6. Per the germline V gene, CDR1 is MNHEY and CDR2 is SMNVEV (reference sequence). CDR3 DNA sequence: TGTGCCAGCACCCTGGGACAGTTTAATGAAAAACTGTTTTTT. As protein: CASTLGQFNEKLFF.

This chain connects TRBV9 to TRBJ2-3, with a possible D match to TRBD1 (6 bases). This CDR3 is built from 12 residues. The ends were cut back, 5 bases at V and 6 bases at J, with 10 bases in the middle. CDR1 is SGDLS and CDR2 is YYNGEE in the germline V gene. The CDR3 protein is CASSIQGDTQYF. CDR3 nucleotides: TGTGCCAGCAGTATTCAGGGGGATACGCAGTATTTT.

The J gene is TRBJ2-3, the V gene TRBV9; D is unresolved. The CDR3 extends over 14 amino acids. Germline lookup yields CDR1 SGDLS and CDR2 YYNGEE. Between the trimmed V and J ends, which lost 0 bases and 2 bases, there was a span of 7 bases. The CDR3 here is CASSVAPFTDTQYF. CDR3 DNA: TGTGCCAGCAGCGTAGCCCCGTTCACAGATACGCAGTATTTT.

This clone was seen more than once but under ten times. The chain is built from TRBV3-1 (or the pseudogene TRBV3-2) and TRBJ2-3; D call uncertain. Trimming cost V 1 base and J 2 bases, with 13 bases left between them. The CDR3 runs 16 residues. Germline assignment: CDR1 LGHDT and CDR2 YNNKEL (reference sequence). The CDR3 loop reads CASSQGPNLVTDTQYF. The CDR3 DNA reads as TGTGCCAGCAGCCAAGGACCGAATCTAGTCACAGATACGCAGTATTTT.

This sequence joins TRBV9 and TRBJ2-2, with 8 bases lining up with TRBD2. The trim removed 3 bases at V and 4 bases at J, leaving 5 bases unmatched. This CDR3 contains 15 residues. Germline-derived CDR1 and CDR2 are SGDLS and YYNGEE. CDR3 loop: CASSESGGSTGELFF. For the CDR3, the DNA is TGTGCCAGCAGCGAGAGCGGGGGATCCACCGGGGAGCTGTTTTTT.

J is TRBJ2-5 and V is TRBV5-1; the D gene is possibly TRBD1 (6 bases). The V and J ends lost 0 bases and 0 bases respectively, with 9 bases between them. Germline V gene sequence: CDR1 SGHRS, CDR2 YFSETQ. The CDR3 is 15 residues long. Here the CDR3 DNA reads TGCGCCAGCAGCTTGGGCCAGGGGTACCAAGAGACCCAGTACTTC. This sequence encodes CASSLGQGYQETQYF.

This clone has only one observation. V and J are TRBV6-5 and TRBJ1-3; no clear D. The CDR3 is 15 amino acids. V dropped 5 bases and J dropped 0 bases, with 11 bases sitting between them. Germline V lookup: CDR1 MNHEY, CDR2 SVGAGI. The CDR3 here is CASSRGLNSGNTIYF. As DNA, the CDR3 is TGTGCCAGCAGTCGTGGACTGAACTCTGGAAACACCATATATTTT.

The chain links TRBV10-3 to TRBJ1-2; D is uncertain. Germline CDR1 ENHRY, CDR2 SYGVKD. The CDR3 spans 13 residues. Trimming took off 6 bases at V and 4 bases at J, with 12 bases between the two ends. CDR3 sequence reads: CAISEGGGYGYTF. The CDR3 DNA reads TGTGCCATCAGCGAAGGCGGCGGCTATGGCTACACCTTC.

This clone was counted between two and nine times. The J gene is TRBJ2-7, the V gene TRBV7-2, with D perhaps TRBD1 (6 bases). Trimming cost V 4 bases and J 3 bases, with 13 bases left between them. The germline V gene has CDR1 SGHTA and CDR2 FQGNSA. The CDR3 totals 14 residues. This CDR3 reads CASSYDRSLYEQYF. The CDR3 DNA follows: TGTGCCAGCAGCTATGACAGGAGCCTCTACGAGCAGTACTTC. Using reference TRBV7-2 and TRBJ2-7 for the parts outside the CDR3, the full variable domain is GAGVSQSPSNKVTEKGKDVELRCDPISGHTALYWYRQSLGQGLEFLIYFQGNSAPDKSGLPSDRFSAERTGGSVSTLTIQRTQQEDSAVYLCASSYDRSLYEQYFGPGTRLTVT.

This clone is medium-sized by share. This rearrangement joins TRBV30 to TRBJ1-5; D possibly corresponds to TRBD1 (5 bases). V was pared by 2 bases and J by 6 bases, with 11 bases between. CDR3 length: 13 amino acids. Germline CDR1 GTSNPN, CDR2 SVGIG (reference sequence). CDR3: CAWSPTGGQPQHF. The CDR3 region has the DNA TGTGCCTGGAGTCCAACAGGCGGTCAGCCCCAGCATTTT.

The rearrangement joins TRBV10-3 to TRBJ2-1; D is perhaps TRBD2 (7 bases). The CDR3 has 13 amino acids. CDR1 and CDR2 (germline): ENHRY, SYGVKD. Trimming removed 8 bases at V and 7 bases at J, with 15 bases between. The CDR3 spells CAIGPGGWNEQFF. CDR3 nucleotides: TGTGCCATCGGGCCGGGGGGCTGGAATGAGCAGTTCTTC.

The rearrangement uses TRBV29-1 and TRBJ2-3; a possible D gene is TRBD2 (7 bases). Deletions cut 3 bases from V and 2 bases from J, with 12 bases between. Germline CDR1 and CDR2: SQVTM and ANQGSEA. The CDR3 has 14 residues. CDR3 loop: CSVDGGGNTDTQYF. The CDR3 bases are TGCAGCGTTGATGGGGGGGGCAACACAGATACGCAGTATTTT.

This sequence joins TRBV19 and TRBJ2-5, with 9 positions matching TRBD2. The germline gives CDR1 LNHDA, CDR2 SQIVND (reference sequence). V shed 5 bases and J 5 bases; nucleotides not matched to a gene: 6. This CDR3 contains 14 residues. CDR3 sequence reads: CASSLRTSVETQYF. DNA of the CDR3: TGTGCCAGTAGTCTCCGGACTAGCGTCGAGACCCAGTACTTC. Full variable domain (rest looked up from reference TRBV19 and TRBJ2-5): DGGITQSPKYLFRKEGQNVTLSCEQNLNHDAMYWYRQDPGQGLRLIYYSQIVNDFQKGDIAEGYSVSREKKESFPLTVTSAQKNPTAFYLCASSLRTSVETQYFGPGTRLLVL.

The gene calls are TRBV9 and TRBJ2-1; 7 positions agree with TRBD2. The CDR3 runs 14 residues. V lost 2 bases, J lost 3 bases, and 2 bases stayed unmatched. CDR1 is SGDLS and CDR2 is YYNGEE in the germline V gene. Written as DNA, the CDR3 is TGTGCCAGCAGCGTTGGCGGGAGCTACAATGAGCAGTTCTTC. As protein: CASSVGGSYNEQFF.

The DNA for the CDR3 is TGTGCCACCAGTGATTTGCAGAGGGTAACAACCTCCTACGAGCAGTACTTC. Protein: CATSDLQRVTTSYEQYF. The rearrangement uses TRBV24-1 and TRBJ2-7; maybe TRBD2 (5 bases). The germline gives CDR1 KGHDR, CDR2 SFDVKD. The CDR3 totals 17 residues. V lost 0 bases and J lost 0, with 14 bases in between.

V gene TRBV2 combines with J gene TRBJ1-4, with D perhaps TRBD1 (5 bases). V dropped 5 bases and J dropped 7 bases, with 14 bases sitting between them. Germline V gene sequence: CDR1 SNHLY, CDR2 FYNNEI. The CDR3 is 14 residues long. CDR3 sequence reads: CASSTGKGAEKLFF. The CDR3 coding sequence is TGTGCCAGCAGTACAGGTAAGGGCGCTGAAAAACTGTTTTTT. Full variable domain (missing parts from reference TRBV2 and TRBJ1-4): EPEVTQTPSHQVTQMGQEVILRCVPISNHLYFYWYRQILGQKVEFLVSFYNNEISEKSEIFDDQFSVERPDGSNFTLKIRSTKLEDSAMYFCASSTGKGAEKLFFGSGTQLSVL.